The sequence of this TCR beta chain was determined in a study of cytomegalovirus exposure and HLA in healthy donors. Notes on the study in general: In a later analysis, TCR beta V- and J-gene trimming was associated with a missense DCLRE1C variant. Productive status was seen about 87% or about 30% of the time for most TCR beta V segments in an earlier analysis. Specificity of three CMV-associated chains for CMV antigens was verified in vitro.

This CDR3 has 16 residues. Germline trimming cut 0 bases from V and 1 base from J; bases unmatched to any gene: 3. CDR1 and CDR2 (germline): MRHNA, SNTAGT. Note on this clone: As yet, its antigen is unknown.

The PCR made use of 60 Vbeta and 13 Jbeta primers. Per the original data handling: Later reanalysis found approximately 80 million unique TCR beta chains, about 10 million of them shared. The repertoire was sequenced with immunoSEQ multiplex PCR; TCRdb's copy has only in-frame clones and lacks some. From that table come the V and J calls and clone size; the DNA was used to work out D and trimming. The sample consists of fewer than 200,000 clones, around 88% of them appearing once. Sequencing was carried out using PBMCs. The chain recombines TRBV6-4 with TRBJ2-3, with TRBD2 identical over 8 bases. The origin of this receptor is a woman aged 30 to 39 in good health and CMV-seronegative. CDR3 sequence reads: CASSDSSGSGTDTQYF. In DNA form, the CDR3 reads TGTGCCAGCAGTGACTCGAGCGGGAGTGGCACAGATACGCAGTATTTT.